This entry features one TCR beta chain sequence. These data belong to a study of blood T cell repertoires in COVID-19. Overall study: The origin of the acute and convalescent COVID-19 samples was the United States, Italy and Spain. The cDNA or gDNA used as material had been derived from T cells, B-cell-depleted T cells, or PBMCs.

Original handling: Counts of nucleated cells, estimated from reference gene primer amplification, were obtained. Assay: immunoSEQ multiplex PCR; the TCRdb copy retains only in-frame clones and omits some. The V and J calls and clone size are taken from that table; D and trimming were inferred from the DNA. The sample gives 68,000 or so clones, around 90% of which show up once; 3.4% is in the top ten. This CDR3 has 15 residues. Trimming cost V 3 bases and J 4 bases; bases outside gene matches: 7. The germline gives CDR1 SGHRS, CDR2 YFSETQ. One Seattle source followed patients from active infection through their disease course.

Sequenced: peripheral blood. The TCR sequence derives from a woman aged 45-65 years with COVID-19, enrolled during active disease. The chain uses TRBV5-1 and TRBJ1-5; TRBD1 aligns across 7 bases. CDR3 loop: CASSSTGDINQPQHF. CDR3 nucleotides: TGCGCCAGCAGCTCAACAGGGGACATAAATCAGCCCCAGCATTTT.